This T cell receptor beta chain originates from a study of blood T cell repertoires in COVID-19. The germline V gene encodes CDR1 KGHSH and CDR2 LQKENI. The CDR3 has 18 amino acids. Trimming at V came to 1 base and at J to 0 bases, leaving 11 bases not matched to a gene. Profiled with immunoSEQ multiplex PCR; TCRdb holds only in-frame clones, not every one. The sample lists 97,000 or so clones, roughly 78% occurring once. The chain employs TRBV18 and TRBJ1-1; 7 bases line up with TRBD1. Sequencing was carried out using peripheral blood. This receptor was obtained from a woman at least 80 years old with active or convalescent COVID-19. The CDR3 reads CASSPLTGTYGMNTEAFF. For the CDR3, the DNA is TGTGCCAGCTCACCACTGACAGGGACCTACGGCATGAACACTGAAGCTTTCTTT.